The clone carrying this TCR beta chain was recorded at least ten times. Its cognate antigen is unknown. The source of the sample is a study of blood T cells in healthy people across ages. Then a second PCR, running roughly 7 to 11 cycles, was carried out with a sample-barcoded 5' primer and a J-beta primer mix. MiXCR, run by TCRdb on the 5' RACE reads, gives a single entry per CDR3 protein. The table lists 710,000 or so distinct CDR3 sequences, about a third of them singletons. With 6 bases clipped from V and 7 bases from J, the junction kept 9 bases outside the gene matches. The CDR3 totals 14 residues. General study points: Versus aged donors, long-lived donors had higher diversity and more naive CD4+ cells.

The rearrangement joins TRBV12-3 or TRBV12-4 to TRBJ2-1, with 7 nucleotides matching TRBD1. This clonotype originated in a woman of 80 years or more in good health. Sample: blood. CDR3 region: CASSLIGQENEQFF. The CDR3 region has the DNA TGTGCCAGCAGCCTCATTGGACAGGAGAATGAGCAGTTCTTC.